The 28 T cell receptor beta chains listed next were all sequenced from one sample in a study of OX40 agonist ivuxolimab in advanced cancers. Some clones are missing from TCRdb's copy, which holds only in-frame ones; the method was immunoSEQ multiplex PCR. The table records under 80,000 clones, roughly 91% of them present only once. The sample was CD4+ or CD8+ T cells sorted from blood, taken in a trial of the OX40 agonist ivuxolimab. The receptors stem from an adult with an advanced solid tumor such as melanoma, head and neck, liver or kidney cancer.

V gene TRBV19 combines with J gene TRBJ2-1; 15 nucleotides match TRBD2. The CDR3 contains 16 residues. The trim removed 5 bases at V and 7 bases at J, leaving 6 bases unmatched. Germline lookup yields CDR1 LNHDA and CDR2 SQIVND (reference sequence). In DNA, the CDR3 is TGTGCCAGTAGTTCCCGGACTAGCGGGGGGGCAAATGAGCAGTTCTTC. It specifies CASSSRTSGGANEQFF.

CDR3 amino acids: CASGNLALSGNTIYF. The CDR3 nucleotides are TGTGCCAGCGGTAACCTCGCCCTCTCTGGAAACACCATATATTTT. The chain employs TRBV5-4 and TRBJ1-3; D remains unclear. This CDR3 region has 15 residues. Germline loops: CDR1 SGHNT, CDR2 YYREEE (reference sequence). The V end lost 7 bases, the J end lost 0 bases, and 14 bases lay between the germline ends. Full variable domain (remainder filled in from reference TRBV5-4 and TRBJ1-3): ETGVTQSPTHLIKTRGQQVTLRCSSQSGHNTVSWYQQALGQGPQFIFQYYREEENGRGNFPPRFSGLQFPNYSSELNVNALELDDSALYLCASGNLALSGNTIYFGEGSWLTVV.

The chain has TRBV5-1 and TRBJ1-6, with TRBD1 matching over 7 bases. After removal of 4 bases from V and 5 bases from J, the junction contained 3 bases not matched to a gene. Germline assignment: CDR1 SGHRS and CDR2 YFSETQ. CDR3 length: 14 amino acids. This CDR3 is CASSTGQDNSPLHF. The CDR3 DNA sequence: TGCGCCAGCAGCACCGGACAGGATAATTCACCCCTCCACTTT.

For the CDR3, the DNA is TGCGCCAGCAGCCAGGGGACAGGGAACAATCAGCCCCAGCATTTT. The encoded protein is CASSQGTGNNQPQHF. The chain links TRBV4-1 to TRBJ1-5, with 9 bases fitting TRBD1. CDR1 and CDR2 from the germline V gene are MGHRA and YSYEKL. V shed 3 bases, J shed 3 bases, and the junction held 3 bases outside the gene matches. This CDR3 has 15 residues.

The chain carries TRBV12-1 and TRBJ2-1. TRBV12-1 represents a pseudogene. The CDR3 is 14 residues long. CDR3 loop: CASPSVQNHGEQFF. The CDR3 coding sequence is TGTGCCAGTCCATCGGTCCAGAACCACGGAGAGCAGTTCTTC.

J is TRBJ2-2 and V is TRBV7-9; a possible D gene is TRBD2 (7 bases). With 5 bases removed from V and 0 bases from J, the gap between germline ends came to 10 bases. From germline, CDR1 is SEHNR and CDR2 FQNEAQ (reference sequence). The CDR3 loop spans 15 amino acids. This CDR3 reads CASSLGGANTGELFF. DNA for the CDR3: TGTGCCAGCAGCCTAGGGGGGGCGAACACCGGGGAGCTGTTTTTT.

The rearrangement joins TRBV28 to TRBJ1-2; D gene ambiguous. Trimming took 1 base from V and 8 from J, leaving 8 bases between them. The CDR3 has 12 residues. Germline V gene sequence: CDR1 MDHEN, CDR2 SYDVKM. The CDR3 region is CASSLSDRGYTF. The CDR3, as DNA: TGTGCCAGCAGTTTATCCGATCGGGGCTACACCTTC.

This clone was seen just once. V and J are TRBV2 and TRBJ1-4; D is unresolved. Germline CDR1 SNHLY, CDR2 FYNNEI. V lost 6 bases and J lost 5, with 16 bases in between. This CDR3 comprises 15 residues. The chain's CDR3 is CASSPIWQANEKLFF. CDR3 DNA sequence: TGTGCCAGCAGCCCCATTTGGCAGGCGAATGAAAAACTGTTTTTT.

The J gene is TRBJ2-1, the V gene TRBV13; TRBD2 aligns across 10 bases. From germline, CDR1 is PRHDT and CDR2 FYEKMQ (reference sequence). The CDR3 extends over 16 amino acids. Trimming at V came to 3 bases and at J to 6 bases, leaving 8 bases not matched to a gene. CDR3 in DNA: TGTGCCAGCAGCTTGCTTACCGGGACTAGCGCCAATGAGCAGTTCTTC. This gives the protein CASSLLTGTSANEQFF.

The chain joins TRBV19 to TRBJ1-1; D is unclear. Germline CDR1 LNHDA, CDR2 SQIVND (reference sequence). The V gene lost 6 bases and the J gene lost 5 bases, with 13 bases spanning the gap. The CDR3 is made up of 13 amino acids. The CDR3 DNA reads TGTGCCAGTAGCCTTGGTACCTTTACTGAAGCTTTCTTT. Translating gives CASSLGTFTEAFF.

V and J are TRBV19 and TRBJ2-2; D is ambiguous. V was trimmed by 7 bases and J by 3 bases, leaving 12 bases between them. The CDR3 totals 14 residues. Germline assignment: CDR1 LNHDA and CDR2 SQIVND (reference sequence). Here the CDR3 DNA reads TGTGCCAGTACCCCGGGCTTATACACCGGGGAGCTGTTTTTT. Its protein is CASTPGLYTGELFF.

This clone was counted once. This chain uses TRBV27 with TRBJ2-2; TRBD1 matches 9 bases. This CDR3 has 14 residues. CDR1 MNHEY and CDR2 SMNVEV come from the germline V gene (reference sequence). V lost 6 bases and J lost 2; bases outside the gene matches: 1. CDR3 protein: CASRGQGNTGELFF. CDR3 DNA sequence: TGTGCCAGCAGGGGACAGGGTAACACCGGGGAGCTGTTTTTT.

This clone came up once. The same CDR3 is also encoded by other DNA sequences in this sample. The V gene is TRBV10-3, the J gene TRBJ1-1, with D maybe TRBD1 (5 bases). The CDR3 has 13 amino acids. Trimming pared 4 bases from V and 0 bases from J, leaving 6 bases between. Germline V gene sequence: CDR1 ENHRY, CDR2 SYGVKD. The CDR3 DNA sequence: TGTGCCATCAGTGGGGGACTGAACACTGAAGCTTTCTTT. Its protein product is CAISGGLNTEAFF.

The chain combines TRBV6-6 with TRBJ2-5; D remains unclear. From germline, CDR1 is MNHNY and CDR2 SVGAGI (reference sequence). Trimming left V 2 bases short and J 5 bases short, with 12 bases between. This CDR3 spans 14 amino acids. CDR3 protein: CASSYPGAGETQYF. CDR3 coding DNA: TGTGCCAGCAGTTACCCGGGCGCCGGGGAGACCCAGTACTTC.

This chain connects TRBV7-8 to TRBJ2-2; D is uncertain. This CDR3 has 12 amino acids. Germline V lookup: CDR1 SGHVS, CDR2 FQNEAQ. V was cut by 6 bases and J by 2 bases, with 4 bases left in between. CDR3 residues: CASRANTGELFF. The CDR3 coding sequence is TGTGCCAGCAGGGCAAACACCGGGGAGCTGTTTTTT.

In nucleotides, the CDR3 is TGTGCCAGCTCACCATCGATCACTAGCGGTTACAATGAGCAGTTCTTC. Encoded protein: CASSPSITSGYNEQFF. The chain carries TRBV18 and TRBJ2-1; 8 positions agree with TRBD2. The CDR3 contains 16 residues. Trimming took 2 bases from V and 4 from J; bases not matched to a gene: 7. The germline V gene has CDR1 KGHSH and CDR2 LQKENI.

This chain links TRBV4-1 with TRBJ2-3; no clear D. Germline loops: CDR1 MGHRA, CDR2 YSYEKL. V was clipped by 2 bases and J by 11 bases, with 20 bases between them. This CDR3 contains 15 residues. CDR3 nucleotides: TGCGCCAGCAGCCAAACTGCGCTCCAGCCATGGGTGCAGTATTTT. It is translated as CASSQTALQPWVQYF.

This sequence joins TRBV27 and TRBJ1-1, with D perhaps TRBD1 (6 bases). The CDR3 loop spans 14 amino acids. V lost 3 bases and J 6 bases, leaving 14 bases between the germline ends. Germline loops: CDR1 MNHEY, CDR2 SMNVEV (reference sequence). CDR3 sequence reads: CASSFRTVSAEAFF. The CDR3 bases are TGTGCCAGCAGTTTCCGGACAGTCTCGGCTGAAGCTTTCTTT.

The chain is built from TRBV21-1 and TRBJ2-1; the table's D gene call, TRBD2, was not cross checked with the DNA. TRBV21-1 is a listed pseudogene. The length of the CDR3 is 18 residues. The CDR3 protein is CASSRLAGGGLSYNEQFF. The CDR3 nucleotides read TGTGCCAGCAGTCGGCTAGCGGGAGGGGGTTTATCCTACAATGAGCAGTTCTTC.

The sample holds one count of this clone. CDR3 nucleotide sequence: TGTGCCAGCAGCTCCGAGACTAGCGGGGGGAGCACAGATACGCAGTATTTT. Protein: CASSSETSGGSTDTQYF. The gene calls are TRBV7-8 and TRBJ2-3; 13 nucleotides line up with TRBD2. Looked up from germline, CDR1 is SGHVS and CDR2 is FQNEAQ. This CDR3 is 17 amino acids long. Trimming removed 4 bases from V and 0 bases from J; junction bases left unmatched: 4.

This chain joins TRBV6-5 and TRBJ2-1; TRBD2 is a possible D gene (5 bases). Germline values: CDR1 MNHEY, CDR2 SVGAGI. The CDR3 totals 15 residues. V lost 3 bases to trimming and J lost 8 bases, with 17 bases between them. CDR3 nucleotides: TGTGCCAGCAGTTATTCTCCCACGGAGGCGGATGAGCAGTTCTTC. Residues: CASSYSPTEADEQFF.

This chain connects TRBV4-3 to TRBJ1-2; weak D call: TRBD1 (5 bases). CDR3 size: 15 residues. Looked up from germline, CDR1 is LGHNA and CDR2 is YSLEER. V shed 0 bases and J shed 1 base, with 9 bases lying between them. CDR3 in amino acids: CASSQDLGGNYGYTF. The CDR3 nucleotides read TGCGCCAGCAGCCAAGATTTGGGGGGTAACTATGGCTACACCTTC.

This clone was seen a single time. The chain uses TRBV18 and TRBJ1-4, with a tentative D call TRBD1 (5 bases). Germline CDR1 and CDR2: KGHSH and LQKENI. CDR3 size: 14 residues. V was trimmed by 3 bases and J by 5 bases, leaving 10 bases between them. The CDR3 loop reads CASSPGTVNEKLFF. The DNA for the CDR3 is TGTGCCAGCTCACCGGGGACTGTGAATGAAAAACTGTTTTTT.

CDR3 coding DNA: TGTGCCAGCTCTCAGACAGGGGGCACTGAAGCTTTCTTT. Translated, it gives CASSQTGGTEAFF. The chain couples TRBV18 to TRBJ1-1; TRBD1 aligns across 9 bases. V dropped 6 bases and J dropped 4; count of bases not matched to a gene: 3. This CDR3 is built from 13 residues. In germline, CDR1 is KGHSH, CDR2 LQKENI.

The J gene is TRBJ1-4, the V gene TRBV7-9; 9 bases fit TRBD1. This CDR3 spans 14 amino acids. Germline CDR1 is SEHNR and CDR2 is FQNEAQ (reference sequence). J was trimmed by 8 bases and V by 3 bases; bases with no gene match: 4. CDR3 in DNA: TGTGCCAGCAGCTTGGGGACAGGGCCGGAAAAACTGTTTTTT. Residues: CASSLGTGPEKLFF.

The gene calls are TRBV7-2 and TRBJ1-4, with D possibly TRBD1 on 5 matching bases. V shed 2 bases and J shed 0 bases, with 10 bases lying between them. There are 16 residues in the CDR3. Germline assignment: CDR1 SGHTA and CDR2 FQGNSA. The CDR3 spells CASSLRGVATNEKLFF. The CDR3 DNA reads TGTGCCAGCAGCTTACGGGGGGTCGCAACTAATGAAAAACTGTTTTTT.

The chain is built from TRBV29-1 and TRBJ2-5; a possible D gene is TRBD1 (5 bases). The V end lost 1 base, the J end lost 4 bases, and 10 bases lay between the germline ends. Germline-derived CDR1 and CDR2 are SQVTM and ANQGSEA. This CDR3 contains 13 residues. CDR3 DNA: TGCAGCGTTGAAGGGGCCAGGGCAGAGACCCAGTACTTC. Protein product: CSVEGARAETQYF.

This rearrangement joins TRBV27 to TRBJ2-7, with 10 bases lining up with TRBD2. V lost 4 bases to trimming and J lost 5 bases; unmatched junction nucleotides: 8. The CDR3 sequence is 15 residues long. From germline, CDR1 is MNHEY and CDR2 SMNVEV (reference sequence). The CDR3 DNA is TGTGCCAGCAGTTCCCCAACTAGCGGGGCTAACGAGCAGTACTTC. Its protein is CASSSPTSGANEQYF.